Sequencing of this TCR beta chain was carried out in a study of cytomegalovirus exposure and HLA in healthy donors. Donors sampled were nominally healthy, though unrecorded immune exposures were likely. PCR involved 60 Vbeta and 13 Jbeta primers. Using immunoSEQ multiplex PCR, the repertoire was profiled, and TCRdb retains in-frame clones only, with some absent. The top ten clones hold 2.5% to 3.5% of a sample with some 140,000 clones, 70% to 80% of them seen once. The CDR3 length is 16 residues. Trimming cost V 0 bases and J 3 bases, with 12 bases left between them. Germline V gene data show CDR1 as LGHNT and CDR2 as FRNRAP.

Sequencing was carried out using PBMCs. The V and J genes are TRBV12-5 and TRBJ1-5; a weak D match, TRBD1 (6 bases). The sequence derives from a female donor in good health and CMV-seronegative. Here the CDR3 DNA reads TGTGCTAGTGGTTTGGTCGGGACACTAAACAATCAGCCCCAGCATTTT. This translates into CASGLVGTLNNQPQHF.